Listed below are T cell receptor beta chains from one sample, sequenced in a study of STAT3 mutations in large granular lymphocyte leukemia. Using immunoSEQ multiplex PCR, the repertoire was profiled, and TCRdb retains in-frame clones only, with some absent. The table has tens of thousands of clones, around 80% seen once; the top ten hold roughly 0.42%. The sample was PBMCs. These receptors originate from a human donor with T large granular lymphocyte leukemia. Some clones in this sample may be carry-over from other donors' samples. Each CDR3 is given with its conserved first and last residue.

>TRBJ2-3|TRBV7-6
CASSPSFGTGAVVGTDTQYF
>TRBJ2-7|TRBV18
CASSPVQGGEQYF
>TRBJ2-1|TRBV19
CASSISPGQGGNEQFF
>TRBJ2-5|TRBV5-1
CASSAPGGGGAETQYF
>TRBJ1-2|TRBV25-1
CASSPGRGLESTF
>TRBJ1-3|TRBV28
CASSSKPGQAGNTIYF
>TRBJ2-3|TRBV5-4
CASSQQEADTQYF
>TRBJ2-3|TRBV5-1
CASSLGAGASTDTQYF
>TRBJ2-3|TRBV11-3
CASSSSDKPDTQYF
>TRBJ2-3|TRBV19
CASSGGGGAPTDTQYF
>TRBJ1-5|TRBV6-1
CASTQDRARVSPQHF
>TRBJ2-3|TRBV5-1
CASSLSADTQYF
>TRBJ1-6|TRBV25-1
CASSPPAGHSPLHF
>TRBJ1-3|TRBV6-1
CASRLGKGGNTIYF
>TRBJ1-2|TRBV5-4
CASSPREYYGYTF
>TRBJ2-7|TRBV5-1
CASSLKTGTTYEQYF
>TRBJ2-5|TRBV2
CASSERSGGQETQYF
>TRBJ1-4|TRBV19
CASSIGGAWSEKLFF
>TRBJ2-3|TRBV28
CASSVLRWLAGTSSTDTQYF
>TRBJ1-2|TRBV29-1
CSVEGDRWIYGYTF
>TRBJ2-3|TRBV6-5
CASRTRDTQYF
>TRBJ1-6|TRBV7-2
CASSSHPGTESPLHF
>TRBJ1-6|TRBV10-3
CAISESTGSRGDSPLHF
>TRBJ2-5|TRBV7-9
CASSLLISGLQETQYF
>TRBJ1-1|TRBV5-1
CASRGWGDTEAFF
>TRBJ1-6|TRBV30
CAWRGRGNNSPLHF
>TRBJ1-5|TRBV7-2
CASSPLGGSNQPQHF
>TRBJ1-2|TRBV7-9
CASSLETGGEDYGYTF
>TRBJ1-3|TRBV4-2
CASSQEGAPRTYSGNTIYF
>TRBJ2-1|TRBV18
CASSHGQGGSYNEQFF
>TRBJ2-2|TRBV5-4
CASSLGQGLTGELFF
>TRBJ2-3|TRBV5-1
CASSPGVGTDTQYF
>TRBJ2-1|TRBV5-6
CASSTTGTGVYNEQFF
>TRBJ2-3|TRBV14
CASSPRGLAADTQYF
>TRBJ2-2|TRBV15
CATGPWVSGELFF
>TRBJ1-4|TRBV5-1
CASSFGSQAEKLFF
>TRBJ2-1|TRBV6-4
CASSKNRDRGNNEQFF
>TRBJ1-6|TRBV27
CASRDHQGTNSPLHF
>TRBJ1-2|TRBV10-1
CASSSSGTPRHYGYTF
>TRBJ2-7|TRBV4-3
CASSQDLGSGAGDYEQYF
>TRBJ2-3|TRBV28
CASSLWISGPDTQYF
>TRBJ2-5|TRBV19
CATESRETQYF
>TRBJ1-1|TRBV5-1
CASRWGDMNTEAFF
>TRBJ2-5|TRBV5-1
CASSTGTVGGETQYF
>TRBJ2-7|TRBV11-2
CASSLGTGGSYEQYF